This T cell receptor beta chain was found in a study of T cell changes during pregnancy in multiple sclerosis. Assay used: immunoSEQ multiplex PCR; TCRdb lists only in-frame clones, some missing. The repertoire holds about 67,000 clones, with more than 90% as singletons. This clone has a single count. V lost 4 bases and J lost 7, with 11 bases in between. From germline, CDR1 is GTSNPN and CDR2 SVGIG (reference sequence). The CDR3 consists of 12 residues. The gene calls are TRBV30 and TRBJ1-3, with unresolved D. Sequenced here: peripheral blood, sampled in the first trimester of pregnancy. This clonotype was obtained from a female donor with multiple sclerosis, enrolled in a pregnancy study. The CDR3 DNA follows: TGTGCCTGGAACAGTGTATTGAACACCATATATTTT. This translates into CAWNSVLNTIYF.